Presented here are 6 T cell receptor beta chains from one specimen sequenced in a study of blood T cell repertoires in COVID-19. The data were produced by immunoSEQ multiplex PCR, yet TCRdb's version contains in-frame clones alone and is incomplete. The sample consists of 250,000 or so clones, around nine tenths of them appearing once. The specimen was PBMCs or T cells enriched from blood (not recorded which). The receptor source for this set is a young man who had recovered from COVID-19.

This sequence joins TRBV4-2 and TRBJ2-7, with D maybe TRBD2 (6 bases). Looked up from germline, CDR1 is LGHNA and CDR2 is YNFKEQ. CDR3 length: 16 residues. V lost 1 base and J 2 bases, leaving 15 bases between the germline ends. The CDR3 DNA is TGTGCCAGCAGCCAAGCGACCGGGACTGGGACCTACGAGCAGTACTTC. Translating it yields CASSQATGTGTYEQYF.

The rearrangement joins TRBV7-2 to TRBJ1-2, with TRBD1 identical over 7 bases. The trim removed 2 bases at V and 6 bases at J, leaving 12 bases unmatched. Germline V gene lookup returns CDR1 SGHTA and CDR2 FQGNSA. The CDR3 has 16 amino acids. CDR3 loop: CASSLLYRGGTDGYTF. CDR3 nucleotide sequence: TGTGCCAGCAGCTTACTTTATCGAGGGGGGACAGATGGCTACACCTTC.

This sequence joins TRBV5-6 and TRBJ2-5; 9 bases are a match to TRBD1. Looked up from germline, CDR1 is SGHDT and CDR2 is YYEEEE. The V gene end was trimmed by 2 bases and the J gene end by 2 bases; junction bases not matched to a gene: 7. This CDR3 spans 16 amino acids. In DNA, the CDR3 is TGTGCCAGCAGCTTCAAGACAGGGGGTGGGCAAGAGACCCAGTACTTC. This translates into CASSFKTGGGQETQYF.

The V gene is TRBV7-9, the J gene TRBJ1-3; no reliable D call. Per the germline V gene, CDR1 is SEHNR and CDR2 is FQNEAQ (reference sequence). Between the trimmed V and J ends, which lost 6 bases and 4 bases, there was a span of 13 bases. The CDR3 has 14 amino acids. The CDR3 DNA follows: TGTGCCAGCAGGGGAGAATTGGACGGAAACACCATATATTTT. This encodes CASRGELDGNTIYF.

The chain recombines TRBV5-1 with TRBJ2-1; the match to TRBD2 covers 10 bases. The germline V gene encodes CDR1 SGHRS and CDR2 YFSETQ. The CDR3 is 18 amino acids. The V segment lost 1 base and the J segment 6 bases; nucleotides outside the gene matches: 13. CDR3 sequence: CASSLSKPGTSVRNEQFF. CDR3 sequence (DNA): TGCGCCAGCAGCTTGTCTAAACCCGGGACTAGCGTCCGCAATGAGCAGTTCTTC. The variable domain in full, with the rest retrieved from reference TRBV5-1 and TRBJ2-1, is KAGVTQTPRYLIKTRGQQVTLSCSPISGHRSVSWYQQTPGQGLQFLFEYFSETQRNKGNFPGRFSGRQFSNSRSEMNVSTLELGDSALYLCASSLSKPGTSVRNEQFFGPGTRLTVL.

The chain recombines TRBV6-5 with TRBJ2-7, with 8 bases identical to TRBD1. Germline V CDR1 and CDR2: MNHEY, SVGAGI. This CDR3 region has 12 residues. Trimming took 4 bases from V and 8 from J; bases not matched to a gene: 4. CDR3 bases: TGTGCCAGCAGTTGGACAGGGAGCCAGCAGTACTTC. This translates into CASSWTGSQQYF.